The 26 T cell receptor beta chains below come from one sample, sequenced in a study of CD8+ T cells in alopecia areata. The treatment denotes: oral pan-JAK inhibitor, 5-10 mg twice daily. Extraction and reverse transcription of RNA yielded cDNA as the sequencing template. Using immunoSEQ multiplex PCR, the repertoire was profiled, and TCRdb retains in-frame clones only, with some absent. The sample consists of 200,000 to 250,000 clones, roughly 40% of them appearing once. Sequences were derived from CD4+ T cells sorted from blood, sampled at roughly week 36, from a patient treated with tofacitinib. All receptors derive from a human donor with alopecia areata.

The chain couples TRBV29-1 to TRBJ2-2; D perhaps matches TRBD2 (5 bases). CDR1 is SQVTM and CDR2 is ANQGSEA in the germline V gene. The ends were cut back, 4 bases at V and 4 bases at J, with 13 bases in the middle. The CDR3 extends over 14 amino acids. The CDR3 spells CSVAVGVSTGELFF. As DNA, the CDR3 is TGCAGCGTTGCAGTGGGAGTAAGCACCGGGGAGCTGTTTTTT.

This clone was observed a single time. The chain combines TRBV20-1 with TRBJ2-3; D uncertain. The CDR3 sequence is 11 residues long. In germline, CDR1 is DFQATT, CDR2 SNEGSKA (reference sequence). V was clipped by 6 bases and J by 6 bases, with 10 bases between them. This chain's CDR3 is CSASGGDTQYF. The CDR3 region has the DNA TGCAGTGCGTCAGGCGGTGATACGCAGTATTTT.

This clone is a singleton in its sample. The chain uses TRBV7-2 and TRBJ2-7; a possible D gene is TRBD1 (5 bases). This CDR3 is built from 13 residues. Trimming took 4 bases from V and 5 from J, leaving 12 bases between them. Germline V gene data show CDR1 as SGHTA and CDR2 as FQGNSA. CDR3: CASSSPGRDEQYF. The CDR3 DNA is TGTGCCAGCAGCTCCCCCGGCAGGGACGAGCAGTACTTC. Drawing the rest from reference TRBV7-2 and TRBJ2-7, the complete variable domain is GAGVSQSPSNKVTEKGKDVELRCDPISGHTALYWYRQSLGQGLEFLIYFQGNSAPDKSGLPSDRFSAERTGGSVSTLTIQRTQQEDSAVYLCASSSPGRDEQYFGPGTRLTVT.

This clone was seen a few times. The V gene is TRBV15, the J gene TRBJ1-2; D possibly corresponds to TRBD1 (6 bases). The CDR3 is made up of 13 amino acids. Trimming shortened V by 5 bases and J by 7 bases, and 14 bases separated the two germline ends. CDR1 and CDR2 (germline): LNHNV, YYDKDF (reference sequence). The CDR3 region is CATSATGNAGYTF. CDR3 DNA: TGTGCCACCAGCGCTACAGGGAATGCTGGCTACACCTTC.

CDR3 amino acids: CASSYSVTNTEAFF. Written as DNA, the CDR3 is TGTGCCAGCAGTTACTCGGTGACGAACACTGAAGCTTTCTTT. The chain joins TRBV6-6 to TRBJ1-1; no clear D gene. This CDR3 is 14 amino acids long. Germline lookup yields CDR1 MNHNY and CDR2 SVGAGI (reference sequence). Trimming left V 0 bases short and J 1 base short, with 6 bases between.

This clone was seen only a few times. V is TRBV29-1 and J is TRBJ1-1; D remains ambiguous. The germline CDR1 and CDR2 sequences are SQVTM and ANQGSEA. V lost 5 bases, J lost 0 bases, and 7 bases lay in between. This CDR3 contains 12 residues. The CDR3 region is CSVFRMNTEAFF. CDR3 coding DNA: TGCAGCGTTTTTCGGATGAACACTGAAGCTTTCTTT.

This clone was seen a single time. The J gene is TRBJ2-3, the V gene TRBV7-8; 12 bases agree with TRBD2. This CDR3 contains 16 residues. V lost 5 bases, J lost 3 bases, and 6 bases stayed unmatched. Germline V gene data show CDR1 as SGHVS and CDR2 as FQNEAQ. The chain's CDR3 is CASSPGLAGYTDTQYF. CDR3 in DNA: TGTGCCAGCAGCCCCGGACTAGCGGGATATACAGATACGCAGTATTTT. Combining the CDR3 with reference TRBV7-8 and TRBJ2-3 gives the whole variable domain GAGVSQSPRYKVAKRGQDVALRCDPISGHVSLFWYQQALGQGPEFLTYFQNEAQLDKSGLPSDRFFAERPEGSVSTLKIQRTQQEDSAVYLCASSPGLAGYTDTQYFGPGTRLTVL.

The chain couples TRBV7-9 to TRBJ2-4; 11 bases are shared with TRBD2. CDR3 length equals 16 residues. Trimming cost V 1 base and J 5 bases; bases outside gene matches: 4. CDR1 and CDR2 (germline): SEHNR, FQNEAQ (reference sequence). DNA for the CDR3: TGTGCCAGCAGCTTAGTTGCACTAGCGGGAGAAAACATTCAGTACTTC. It translates to CASSLVALAGENIQYF.

V and J are TRBV9 and TRBJ1-2; 9 bases fit TRBD1. The germline gives CDR1 SGDLS, CDR2 YYNGEE. The CDR3 sequence is 15 residues long. The junction had 8 bases not matched to a gene; V was cut back by 4 bases and J by 4 bases. The DNA of the CDR3 is TGTGCCAGCAGCCAGACCGGGACAGGGACCTATGGCTACACCTTC. Amino acid sequence: CASSQTGTGTYGYTF.

This clone appeared once. The chain links TRBV18 to TRBJ1-1; possible D gene TRBD1, 5 bases. The germline CDR1 and CDR2 sequences are KGHSH and LQKENI. The CDR3 runs to 14 residues. V was cut by 2 bases and J by 2 bases, with 9 bases left in between. The CDR3 is CASSPAWGNTEAFF. CDR3 nucleotide sequence: TGTGCCAGCTCACCAGCGTGGGGCAACACTGAAGCTTTCTTT.

The chain recombines TRBV6-1 with TRBJ2-6, with no clear D. V was clipped by 7 bases and J by 2 bases, with 3 bases between them. The CDR3 loop spans 12 amino acids. The germline CDR1 and CDR2 sequences are MNHNS and SASEGT. The CDR3 bases are TGTGCCAGCAATACTGGGGCCAACGTCCTGACTTTC. Translation gives CASNTGANVLTF.

This clone was recorded a few times. The rearrangement uses TRBV11-2 and TRBJ2-1, with D unclear. Germline CDR1 SGHAT, CDR2 FQNNGV. The CDR3 has 14 amino acids. Trimming shortened V by 5 bases and J by 8 bases, and 16 bases separated the two germline ends. The CDR3 DNA reads as TGTGCCAGCAGCCCGGGCCCCTATCGGGATGAGCAGTTCTTC. Translating gives CASSPGPYRDEQFF.

The J gene is TRBJ1-1, the V gene TRBV29-1; D is uncertain. The CDR3 totals 10 residues. Germline lookup yields CDR1 SQVTM and CDR2 ANQGSEA. Trimming took off 6 bases at V and 1 base at J, with 3 bases between the two ends. DNA of the CDR3: TGCAGCGTAAAGAACACTGAAGCTTTCTTT. This gives the protein CSVKNTEAFF.

This chain uses TRBV29-1 with TRBJ1-1; the D gene is possibly TRBD1 (5 bases). From germline, CDR1 is SQVTM and CDR2 ANQGSEA. This CDR3 is built from 11 residues. The chain's CDR3 is CRGGTYTEAFF. CDR3 bases: TGCAGGGGGGGGACCTATACTGAAGCTTTCTTT.

The chain couples TRBV6-6 to TRBJ2-2, with D perhaps matching TRBD1 (7 bases). Germline-derived CDR1 and CDR2 are MNHNY and SVGAGI (reference sequence). V was clipped by 2 bases and J by 7 bases, with 14 bases between them. The CDR3 is 15 amino acids. CDR3 nucleotides: TGTGCCAGCAGTTACCGCGACAGGGAGGACGGGGAGCTGTTTTTT. Protein: CASSYRDREDGELFF.

CDR3 protein: CASRPGTGPHQPQHF. In nucleotides, the CDR3 is TGTGCCAGCAGACCCGGGACAGGGCCGCATCAGCCCCAGCATTTT. This sequence joins TRBV6-1 and TRBJ1-5, with 9 bases fitting TRBD1. This CDR3 comprises 15 residues. CDR1 and CDR2 (germline): MNHNS, SASEGT. Trimming cost V 6 bases and J 5 bases; bases outside gene matches: 8.

This clone was observed many times. V usage is TRBV15 and J usage is TRBJ1-1; D is undetermined. This CDR3 region has 13 residues. The germline CDR1 and CDR2 sequences are LNHNV and YYDKDF (reference sequence). With 5 bases removed from V and 0 bases from J, the gap between germline ends came to 7 bases. The CDR3 sequence is CATSGRMNTEAFF. CDR3 DNA sequence: TGTGCCACCAGCGGCCGCATGAACACTGAAGCTTTCTTT.

The V gene is TRBV15, the J gene TRBJ2-6; TRBD1 or TRBD2 may be the D gene (6 bases each). Germline lookup yields CDR1 LNHNV and CDR2 YYDKDF (reference sequence). This CDR3 has 17 amino acids. V lost 0 bases and J 4 bases, leaving 13 bases between the germline ends. This CDR3 reads CATSREAPGAGANVLTF. CDR3 DNA: TGTGCCACCAGCAGAGAGGCCCCGGGGGCGGGGGCCAACGTCCTGACTTTC.

The rearrangement links TRBV6-1 to TRBJ1-4; the D gene is possibly TRBD1 (5 bases). Trimming took off 8 bases at V and 10 bases at J, with 14 bases between the two ends. Germline V gene data show CDR1 as MNHNS and CDR2 as SASEGT. CDR3 length: 12 residues. The DNA of the CDR3 is TGTGCCAGCGGGACCCGAAGCGGAAAACTGTTTTTT. As protein: CASGTRSGKLFF.

As for this clone: Other DNA sequences within the sample encode an identical CDR3. The chain employs TRBV30 and TRBJ1-5; D might be TRBD1 (5 bases). V lost 5 bases and J lost 4, with 12 bases in between. Germline-derived CDR1 and CDR2 are GTSNPN and SVGIG (reference sequence). CDR3 length equals 13 residues. The chain's CDR3 is CAWGSRGNQPQHF. The CDR3 DNA follows: TGTGCCTGGGGATCTCGGGGGAATCAGCCCCAGCATTTT.

This clone was counted between two and nine times. Here the CDR3 DNA reads TGCAGCGTTGGGAGCGCCGTCGGGGGGCGCCCCGAGACCCAGTACTTC. Protein sequence: CSVGSAVGGRPETQYF. V usage is TRBV29-1 and J usage is TRBJ2-5; D may be TRBD2 (7 bases). Germline loops: CDR1 SQVTM, CDR2 ANQGSEA. The CDR3 is 16 amino acids. With 4 bases removed from V and 5 bases from J, the gap between germline ends came to 23 bases.

The chain recombines TRBV28 with TRBJ1-5; D may be TRBD1 (6 bases). CDR1 and CDR2 (germline): MDHEN, SYDVKM. The CDR3 is made up of 14 amino acids. V lost 3 bases and J 5 bases, leaving 11 bases between the germline ends. CDR3 region: CASSLRRGHQPQHF. The CDR3 region has the DNA TGTGCCAGCAGTTTGCGCAGGGGCCATCAGCCCCAGCATTTT. The whole variable domain, remainder taken from reference TRBV28 and TRBJ1-5, is DVKVTQSSRYLVKRTGEKVFLECVQDMDHENMFWYRQDPGLGLRLIYFSYDVKMKEKGDIPEGYSVSREKKERFSLILESASTNQTSMYLCASSLRRGHQPQHFGDGTRLSIL.

The rearrangement joins TRBV2 to TRBJ2-1; 9 bases match TRBD1. This CDR3 comprises 15 residues. Germline values: CDR1 SNHLY, CDR2 FYNNEI. The V gene end was trimmed by 6 bases and the J gene end by 4 bases; junction bases not matched to a gene: 7. CDR3 DNA: TGTGCCAGCAGGGCGGGACAGGGAAGTTACAATGAGCAGTTCTTC. Amino acid sequence: CASRAGQGSYNEQFF.

The V call is TRBV19, the J call TRBJ2-5, with D unclear. Per germline, CDR1 LNHDA and CDR2 SQIVND (reference sequence). Deletions cut 3 bases from V and 2 bases from J, with 7 bases between. This CDR3 has 13 residues. The CDR3 reads CASSIGRQETQYF. Written as DNA, the CDR3 is TGTGCCAGTAGTATTGGCAGACAAGAGACCCAGTACTTC.

About this clone itself: This specimen includes other DNA sequences encoding the same CDR3. This chain connects TRBV6-6 to TRBJ2-7, with 11 bases aligning to TRBD1. Per the germline V gene, CDR1 is MNHNY and CDR2 is SVGAGI (reference sequence). The CDR3 covers 14 residues. The V gene end was trimmed by 4 bases and the J gene end by 4 bases; junction bases not matched to a gene: 3. CDR3 coding DNA: TGTGCCAGCAGTTCATGGGACAGGGGGTACGAGCAGTACTTC. Translated: CASSSWDRGYEQYF.

The chain recombines TRBV20-1 with TRBJ1-1, with a tentative D call TRBD1 (6 bases). Germline lookup yields CDR1 DFQATT and CDR2 SNEGSKA (reference sequence). The CDR3 loop spans 11 amino acids. Trimming shortened V by 7 bases and J by 6 bases, and 12 bases separated the two germline ends. The CDR3 protein is CSVSGGPEAFF. The CDR3 bases are TGCAGTGTCTCCGGGGGCCCTGAAGCTTTCTTT.